The 18 T cell receptor beta chains below come from one sample, sequenced in a study of human T cells and chemical hapten exposure. TCRdb re-analysed the RACE reads in MiXCR, keeping a single row per CDR3 protein. Counted here are 300,000 to 400,000 distinct CDR3 sequences, 5.1% occurring once; the ten biggest clones make up 2% to 3%. Time point here: pre-sensitization, week 0. As to treatment: therapeutic diphenylcyclopropenone sensitization with weekly scalp DPC. Material: whole blood, obtained in connection with sensitization to the hapten diphenylcyclopropenone (DPC). These receptors originate from a woman aged 50 to 65 with alopecia areata. Some clones in this sample may be carry-over from other donors' samples.

The sample holds many counts of this clonotype. This chain uses TRBV5-8 with TRBJ2-3; 9 nucleotides line up with TRBD2. The CDR3 loop spans 15 amino acids. V was clipped by 6 bases and J by 6 bases; unmatched bases: 11. Germline CDR1 reads SGHTS; CDR2 reads YDEGEE. CDR3 amino acids: CASKRRTSAWDTQYF. In DNA, the CDR3 is TGTGCCAGCAAACGGCGGACTAGCGCTTGGGATACGCAGTATTTT.

This clonotype was observed a handful of times. This rearrangement joins TRBV28 to TRBJ1-2, with 8 bases identical to TRBD1. This CDR3 comprises 15 residues. V shed 5 bases and J 1 base; nucleotides not matched to a gene: 6. Germline lookup yields CDR1 MDHEN and CDR2 SYDVKM. The CDR3 protein is CASSPGGAFNYGYTF. Written as DNA, the CDR3 is TGTGCCAGCAGTCCAGGGGGCGCATTTAACTATGGCTACACCTTC.

This clonotype was detected only a few times. The V gene is TRBV12-3 or TRBV12-4, the J gene TRBJ1-1; D remains unclear. V lost 4 bases and J 6 bases, leaving 12 bases between the germline ends. The CDR3 consists of 13 residues. The CDR3 DNA reads as TGTGCCAGCAGTTCCCTGATGGGCGCTGAAGCTTTCTTT. It translates to CASSSLMGAEAFF.

This clonotype was seen repeatedly, ten times or more. V usage is TRBV7-9 and J usage is TRBJ2-1; 8 positions match TRBD2. The CDR3 has 14 residues. Germline CDR1 is SEHNR and CDR2 is FQNEAQ (reference sequence). The V and J ends lost 5 bases and 7 bases, in that order; junction bases with no gene match: 7. The CDR3 DNA follows: TGTGCCAGCAGCCCGAGCGGGAGATGGAATGAGCAGTTCTTC. Protein sequence: CASSPSGRWNEQFF. Supplemented by reference TRBV7-9 and TRBJ2-1, the full variable domain reads DTGVSQNPRHKITKRGQNVTFRCDPISEHNRLYWYRQTLGQGPEFLTYFQNEAQLEKSRLLSDRFSAERPKGSFSTLEIQRTEQGDSAMYLCASSPSGRWNEQFFGPGTRLTVL.

This clonotype was observed a few times. The chain has TRBV3-1 and TRBJ2-2; no definite D call. This CDR3 spans 14 amino acids. The germline V gene has CDR1 LGHDT and CDR2 YNNKEL (reference sequence). V was cut by 1 base and J by 5 bases, with 8 bases left in between. For the CDR3, the DNA is TGTGCCAGCAGCCAAGTGTTCGGGACCGGGGAGCTGTTTTTT. It encodes CASSQVFGTGELFF.

There are many counts of this clonotype. V and J are TRBV27 and TRBJ1-2, with 7 bases matching TRBD1. The germline V gene has CDR1 MNHEY and CDR2 SMNVEV (reference sequence). There are 15 residues in the CDR3. V lost 2 bases to trimming and J lost 7 bases; unmatched junction nucleotides: 10. The CDR3 sequence is CASSLIRDSPGGYTF. CDR3 bases: TGTGCCAGCAGTTTAATCCGGGACAGTCCCGGTGGCTACACCTTC.

Concerning this clonotype: A much bigger clone sits one base away, suggesting this may be a read error. The chain recombines TRBV11-2 with TRBJ1-6; TRBD1 might be the D (5 bases). The CDR3 consists of 13 residues. CDR1 is SGHAT and CDR2 is FQNNGV in the germline V gene. The CDR3 DNA is TGTGCCTGCAGCCCAGGGTTTGGTTCACCCCTCCACTTT. Translated, it gives CACSPGFGSPLHF.

This clonotype has more than one count but fewer than ten. This chain links TRBV10-3 with TRBJ1-6; 7 nucleotides match TRBD1. The V and J ends lost 2 bases and 10 bases, in that order; junction bases with no gene match: 5. Germline CDR1 ENHRY, CDR2 SYGVKD. The CDR3 extends over 14 amino acids. The CDR3 spells CAISEVTGNSPLHF. The CDR3 DNA is TGTGCCATCAGTGAGGTGACAGGGAACTCACCCCTCCACTTT.

There are many counts of this clonotype. This rearrangement joins TRBV29-1 to TRBJ2-5, with a weak D call TRBD2 (7 bases). Trimming left V 4 bases short and J 2 bases short, with 11 bases between. The CDR3 has 13 residues. In germline, CDR1 is SQVTM, CDR2 ANQGSEA. The CDR3 nucleotides are TGCAGCGTTGGAAGGGGGGGGCAAGAGACCCAGTACTTC. Translation: CSVGRGGQETQYF.

This clonotype showed up many times. The CDR3 here is CASRAGGAKNIQYF. In nucleotides, the CDR3 is TGTGCCAGCAGAGCGGGAGGGGCCAAAAACATTCAGTACTTC. The V and J genes are TRBV28 and TRBJ2-4, with 10 positions matching TRBD2. CDR1 is MDHEN, CDR2 SYDVKM, per germline. CDR3 length: 14 residues. V dropped 6 bases and J dropped 1; count of bases not matched to a gene: 0.

This clonotype was counted only a few times. This chain joins TRBV11-2 and TRBJ1-3; D unresolved. V was cut by 1 base and J by 0 bases, with 13 bases left in between. In germline, CDR1 is SGHAT, CDR2 FQNNGV. This CDR3 comprises 17 residues. Written as DNA, the CDR3 is TGTGCCAGCAGCTTAGTCGAGATCCCCACCTCTGGAAACACCATATATTTT. It yields the protein CASSLVEIPTSGNTIYF. The variable domain in full, completed from reference TRBV11-2 and TRBJ1-3, reads EAGVAQSPRYKIIEKRQSVAFWCNPISGHATLYWYQQILGQGPKLLIQFQNNGVVDDSQLPKDRFSAERLKGVDSTLKIQPAKLEDSAVYLCASSLVEIPTSGNTIYFGEGSWLTVV.

This clonotype was detected only once. The chain links TRBV7-2 to TRBJ2-3, with TRBD2 identical over 8 bases. CDR3 length: 17 amino acids. From germline, CDR1 is SGHTA and CDR2 FQGNSA. Unmatched junction bases numbered 10, after V lost 2 bases and J lost 3 bases. The CDR3 loop reads CASSLRALAGSTDTQYF. The CDR3 DNA sequence: TGTGCCAGCAGCTTAAGGGCATTAGCGGGAAGTACAGATACGCAGTATTTT.

This clonotype was found many times. The chain carries TRBV7-8 and TRBJ2-1, with 7 bases fitting TRBD1. Trimming at V came to 1 base and at J to 4 bases, leaving 4 bases not matched to a gene. The CDR3 loop spans 15 amino acids. The germline V gene has CDR1 SGHVS and CDR2 FQNEAQ. In nucleotides, the CDR3 is TGTGCCAGCAGCTTAGAAGGGACAGTATACAATGAGCAGTTCTTC. Translating gives CASSLEGTVYNEQFF. Full variable domain (missing parts from reference TRBV7-8 and TRBJ2-1): GAGVSQSPRYKVAKRGQDVALRCDPISGHVSLFWYQQALGQGPEFLTYFQNEAQLDKSGLPSDRFFAERPEGSVSTLKIQRTQQEDSAVYLCASSLEGTVYNEQFFGPGTRLTVL.

This rearrangement joins TRBV12-3 or TRBV12-4 to TRBJ2-1; TRBD2 matches at 12 bases. The CDR3 runs 15 residues. Trimming at V came to 6 bases and at J to 7 bases, leaving 7 bases not matched to a gene. The CDR3 sequence: CASRASGGANNEQFF. In DNA, the CDR3 is TGTGCCAGCAGAGCTAGCGGGGGGGCGAATAATGAGCAGTTCTTC.

The gene calls are TRBV4-3 and TRBJ2-1; a possible D gene is TRBD2 (7 bases). Per germline, CDR1 LGHNA and CDR2 YSLEER. The CDR3 runs 14 residues. Trimming removed 2 bases from V and 8 bases from J, with 13 bases in between. CDR3 coding DNA: TGCGCCAGCAGCCAATGGGGAGGGGGGGATGAGCAGTTCTTC. Translation: CASSQWGGGDEQFF.

This clonotype was seen many times. The chain carries TRBV9 and TRBJ2-1, with TRBD2 identical over 9 bases. The trim removed 0 bases at V and 6 bases at J, leaving 4 bases unmatched. Looked up from germline, CDR1 is SGDLS and CDR2 is YYNGEE. This CDR3 is 15 amino acids long. DNA for the CDR3: TGTGCCAGCAGCGTAGCAGGCGGGAGGGCCAATGAGCAGTTCTTC. The encoded protein is CASSVAGGRANEQFF.

This clonotype was seen many times. The chain recombines TRBV7-6 with TRBJ2-1; 7 bases match TRBD1. J lost 6 bases, V lost 4 bases, and 6 bases had no gene match. The CDR3 runs to 14 residues. Per the germline V gene, CDR1 is SGHVS and CDR2 is FNYEAQ. The CDR3 region has the DNA TGTGCCAGCAGCTCCCCCAGGGGGTCCAATGAGCAGTTCTTC. Translating gives CASSSPRGSNEQFF.

The chain links TRBV11-2 to TRBJ2-3; unclear D gene. CDR1 SGHAT and CDR2 FQNNGV come from the germline V gene. The CDR3 extends over 13 amino acids. The germline V and J ends were trimmed by 6 bases and 2 bases, with 9 bases remaining between them. Here the CDR3 reads CASSYLHTDTQYF. The CDR3 DNA reads TGTGCCAGCAGTTACCTCCACACAGATACGCAGTATTTT.